The source of this TCR beta chain is a study of breast tumors, draining lymph nodes, adjacent tissues. Findings and limits, study-wide: Compared with lymph nodes, tumors were less diverse; compared with nontumor tissue, more. Most tumor T cells seemingly derive from lymph node, then expand in tumor.

Breast cancer patients provided tissue from their axillary draining lymph nodes. TCRdb independently ran MiXCR on the multiplex PCR reads; one entry per CDR3 protein. The sample includes 200,000 to 250,000 distinct CDR3 sequences, 34% seen only once; the top ten take under 4.5%. Trimming removed 5 bases from V and 3 bases from J, with 17 bases in between. The CDR3 is 16 amino acids. Germline-derived CDR1 and CDR2 are SGHTA and FQGNSA. This clonotype came up many times. Its antigen is unknown. This chain uses TRBV7-2 with TRBJ1-5; the D gene is possibly TRBD1 (6 bases). Sequenced input: axillary lymph node tissue. The sequence came from a female donor with breast cancer. Some clones in this sample may be carry-over from other donors' samples. CDR3 nucleotides: TGTGCCAGCAGCCCCCACCCGGACAGTATCAATCAGCCCCAGCATTTT. It translates to CASSPHPDSINQPQHF.